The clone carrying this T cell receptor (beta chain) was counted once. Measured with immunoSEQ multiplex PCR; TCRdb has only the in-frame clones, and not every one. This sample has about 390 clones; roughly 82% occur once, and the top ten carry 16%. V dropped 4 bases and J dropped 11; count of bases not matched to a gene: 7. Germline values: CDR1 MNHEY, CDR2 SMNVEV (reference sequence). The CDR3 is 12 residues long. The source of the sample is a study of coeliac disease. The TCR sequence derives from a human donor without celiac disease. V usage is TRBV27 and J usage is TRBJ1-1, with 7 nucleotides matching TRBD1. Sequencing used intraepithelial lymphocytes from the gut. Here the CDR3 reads CASSSKGAGAFF. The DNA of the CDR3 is TGTGCCAGCAGTTCTAAGGGGGCTGGGGCTTTCTTT.